This T cell receptor beta chain was captured by sequencing in a study of vaccination and CD4 T cells after COVID-19. Across the study: At a median about 78 days (range 14 to 241) after dose two, post-vaccine samples were obtained.

CDR1 LGHNA and CDR2 YSLEER come from the germline V gene. The V gene lost 0 bases and the J gene lost 1 base, with 21 bases spanning the gap. CDR3 size: 19 residues. The treatment: approximately nine-day PBMC culture with coronavirus spike peptide pools or control peptides (ViraFEST assay). After being plated at around 1.8 million per well, PBMCs were cultured with approximately 9.8 IU/ml IL-2 and around 11 ug/ml peptide pools. Cultured CD4+ T-cell DNA underwent Oncomine TCR Beta short-read sequencing. TCRdb analysed the PCR reads with MiXCR anew, one entry per CDR3 protein. The top ten clones hold around 5% of a sample with roughly 20,000 distinct CDR3 sequences, 35% to 45% of them seen once. This clonotype has a handful of counts. Its antigen is unidentified.

The rearrangement joins TRBV4-3 to TRBJ1-1, with D perhaps matching TRBD1 (6 bases). The receptor comes from a human donor who had recovered from COVID-19. Specimen: CD4+ T cells from blood, cultured in vitro, collected before SARS-CoV-2 vaccination. As DNA, the CDR3 is TGCGCCAGCAGCCAAGATGGGGGGCCCTATGGGGCTGAGAACACTGAAGCTTTCTTT. It codes for CASSQDGGPYGAENTEAFF.